This passage covers 27 T cell receptor beta chains from one sample sequenced in a study of blood T cell repertoires in COVID-19. The repertoire was sequenced with immunoSEQ multiplex PCR; TCRdb's copy has only in-frame clones and lacks some. The sample lists 150,000 to 200,000 clones, 75% to 90% occurring once. The sequenced sample consisted of peripheral blood. These receptors came from a woman aged 70 to 79 with COVID-19, enrolled during active disease.

This clone was picked up one time. The chain employs TRBV6-5 and TRBJ2-1; 12 bases map to TRBD2. V was clipped by 7 bases and J by 8 bases; unmatched bases: 9. The CDR3 is 15 residues long. The V gene's germline CDR1 is MNHEY and CDR2 SVGAGI. The CDR3: CASTSTSGRAHEQFF. For the CDR3, the DNA is TGTGCCAGCACGTCGACTAGCGGGAGAGCCCATGAGCAGTTCTTC.

CDR3 coding DNA: TGTGCCAGTAGCCTGGACAGGAGCTCCTATAATTCACCCCTCCACTTT. Amino acids: CASSLDRSSYNSPLHF. The V and J genes are TRBV19 and TRBJ1-6; 7 nucleotides agree with TRBD1. Germline V lookup: CDR1 LNHDA, CDR2 SQIVND (reference sequence). The CDR3 covers 16 residues. V was clipped by 6 bases and J by 0 bases; unmatched bases: 5.

The chain recombines TRBV10-3 with TRBJ1-3, with a tentative D call TRBD1 (5 bases). V was trimmed by 4 bases and J by 2 bases, leaving 9 bases between them. Germline values: CDR1 ENHRY, CDR2 SYGVKD. This CDR3 is built from 14 residues. For the CDR3, the DNA is TGTGCCATCAGTGGGGTAGGGGCTGGAAACACCATATATTTT. It is translated as CAISGVGAGNTIYF.

V and J are TRBV19 and TRBJ1-4; 7 nucleotides line up with TRBD1. The CDR3 runs 16 residues. CDR1 and CDR2 from the germline V gene are LNHDA and SQIVND (reference sequence). V trimming: 7 bases; J trimming: 4 bases; junction bases outside the gene matches: 12. This chain's CDR3 is CASKKSPGQSNEKLFF. CDR3 coding DNA: TGTGCCAGTAAAAAATCTCCGGGACAGAGTAATGAAAAACTGTTTTTT.

J is TRBJ2-2 and V is TRBV2, with D possibly being TRBD1 (5 bases). This CDR3 region has 13 residues. V lost 7 bases and J lost 6, with 12 bases in between. From germline, CDR1 is SNHLY and CDR2 FYNNEI. In DNA form, the CDR3 reads TGTGCCAGCATTAAGCAGGGTCCCGGGGAGCTGTTTTTT. Its protein product is CASIKQGPGELFF.

The genes are TRBV6-5 and TRBJ1-1; D may be TRBD1 (6 bases). The CDR3 sequence is 14 residues long. Germline V lookup: CDR1 MNHEY, CDR2 SVGAGI. Trimming removed 6 bases at V and 1 base at J, with 12 bases between. CDR3: CASSLTQGNTEAFF. CDR3 DNA: TGTGCCAGCAGCCTCACACAGGGGAACACTGAAGCTTTCTTT.

The chain is built from TRBV5-4 and TRBJ2-6, with TRBD2 as a possible D gene (5 bases). The CDR3 spans 13 residues. The V gene's germline CDR1 is SGHNT and CDR2 YYREEE (reference sequence). V was pared by 4 bases and J by 8 bases, with 10 bases between. The DNA for the CDR3 is TGTGCCAGCAGCCGCGAGGGCACCAACGTCCTGACTTTC. Translated: CASSREGTNVLTF. The full variable domain, rest sourced from reference TRBV5-4 and TRBJ2-6, is ETGVTQSPTHLIKTRGQQVTLRCSSQSGHNTVSWYQQALGQGPQFIFQYYREEENGRGNFPPRFSGLQFPNYSSELNVNALELDDSALYLCASSREGTNVLTFGAGSRLTVL.

The chain carries TRBV5-1 and TRBJ2-5; 10 nucleotides line up with TRBD1. The trim removed 3 bases at V and 4 bases at J, leaving 6 bases unmatched. In germline, CDR1 is SGHRS, CDR2 YFSETQ. CDR3 length equals 15 residues. The CDR3 protein is CASSYGTGVGETQYF. CDR3 nucleotide sequence: TGCGCCAGCAGCTACGGGACAGGGGTTGGAGAGACCCAGTACTTC.

V usage is TRBV28 and J usage is TRBJ1-1, with D uncertain. The CDR3 spans 14 residues. Trimming cost V 3 bases and J 1 base, with 9 bases left between them. Germline CDR1 reads MDHEN; CDR2 reads SYDVKM. CDR3 amino acids: CASSFIAGNTEAFF. CDR3 DNA: TGTGCCAGCAGTTTTATAGCCGGGAACACTGAAGCTTTCTTT.

V is TRBV6-2 or TRBV6-3 and J is TRBJ2-1; 9 positions agree with TRBD2. The CDR3 covers 15 residues. Trimming took 2 bases from V and 5 from J; bases not matched to a gene: 4. CDR1 MNHEY and CDR2 SVGEGT come from the germline V gene. CDR3 region: CASSYRLAGHNEQFF. The CDR3, as DNA: TGTGCCAGCAGTTACCGGCTAGCGGGACACAATGAGCAGTTCTTC.

The chain couples TRBV19 to TRBJ2-1; TRBD2 agrees at 12 bases. The CDR3 spans 15 residues. From germline, CDR1 is LNHDA and CDR2 SQIVND (reference sequence). The V segment lost 5 bases and the J segment 7 bases; nucleotides outside the gene matches: 6. The DNA of the CDR3 is TGTGCCAGTAGTTTTTTTCTAGCGGGGGGGAATGAGCAGTTCTTC. Translation: CASSFFLAGGNEQFF. The full variable domain, its missing parts supplied by reference TRBV19 and TRBJ2-1, is DGGITQSPKYLFRKEGQNVTLSCEQNLNHDAMYWYRQDPGQGLRLIYYSQIVNDFQKGDIAEGYSVSREKKESFPLTVTSAQKNPTAFYLCASSFFLAGGNEQFFGPGTRLTVL.

The rearrangement joins TRBV12-3 or TRBV12-4 to TRBJ2-7, with D tentatively TRBD2 (5 bases). Trimming stripped 6 bases from V and 2 bases from J, with 8 bases between. The CDR3 has 12 residues. The chain's CDR3 is CASSRAAYEQYF. CDR3 nucleotide sequence: TGTGCCAGCAGCAGAGCGGCCTACGAGCAGTACTTC.

The chain joins TRBV4-3 to TRBJ2-3, with TRBD2 matching 7 bases. With 0 bases clipped from V and 1 base from J, the junction kept 10 bases outside the gene matches. The CDR3 runs to 18 residues. Germline CDR1 reads LGHNA; CDR2 reads YSLEER. CDR3 region: CASSQDLPSSGRTDTQYF. CDR3 sequence (DNA): TGCGCCAGCAGCCAAGATCTTCCCTCTAGCGGCCGCACAGATACGCAGTATTTT.

This clone was recorded once. J is TRBJ2-2 and V is TRBV28; 11 nucleotides agree with TRBD2. V lost 2 bases, J lost 2 bases, and 4 bases stayed unmatched. The CDR3 loop spans 17 amino acids. Germline V CDR1 and CDR2: MDHEN, SYDVKM. DNA of the CDR3: TGTGCCAGCAGTTTAGGTAGCGGGAGGGCCAACACCGGGGAGCTGTTTTTT. Translation gives CASSLGSGRANTGELFF.

The V gene is TRBV18, the J gene TRBJ1-1, with 7 bases matching TRBD1. Unmatched junction bases numbered 8, after V lost 3 bases and J lost 1 base. Germline V lookup: CDR1 KGHSH, CDR2 LQKENI. This CDR3 comprises 16 residues. The CDR3 sequence: CASSPPSQGSNTEAFF. The CDR3 DNA reads TGTGCCAGCTCACCTCCCTCACAGGGGTCGAACACTGAAGCTTTCTTT.

A remark on this clone: Other DNA sequences from this sample encode an identical CDR3 as well. This rearrangement joins TRBV5-1 to TRBJ2-3, with 10 bases matching TRBD2. In germline, CDR1 is SGHRS, CDR2 YFSETQ. V was pared by 4 bases and J by 1 base, with 3 bases of the junction left unmatched. The CDR3 runs 15 residues. This CDR3 is CASSLGTSGTDTQYF. The DNA of the CDR3 is TGCGCCAGCAGCCTTGGGACTAGCGGCACAGATACGCAGTATTTT.

The sample holds a few counts of this clone. J is TRBJ1-6 and V is TRBV7-2, with unresolved D. In germline, CDR1 is SGHTA, CDR2 FQGNSA. The length of the CDR3 is 15 residues. V lost 5 bases, J lost 4 bases, and 12 bases lay in between. The CDR3 region has the DNA TGTGCCAGCAGCCCGGGCGGGGTTTATAATTCACCCCTCCACTTT. The encoded protein is CASSPGGVYNSPLHF.

The CDR3 region is CASSLVLDSGNYEQYF. In nucleotides, the CDR3 is TGTGCCAGCAGCTTAGTATTGGATAGCGGGAACTACGAGCAGTACTTC. This chain joins TRBV11-2 and TRBJ2-7; 8 bases match TRBD2. V lost 1 base, J lost 3 bases, and 8 bases stayed unmatched. The CDR3 covers 16 residues. Germline CDR1 reads SGHAT; CDR2 reads FQNNGV.

The chain couples TRBV7-3 to TRBJ2-1, with 10 bases lining up with TRBD2. CDR1 and CDR2 from the germline V gene are SGHTA and FQGTGA. This CDR3 contains 18 residues. With 0 bases clipped from V and 6 bases from J, the junction kept 11 bases outside the gene matches. The DNA of the CDR3 is TGTGCCAGCAGCTTAACGTCGTCCGGACTAGCGGTTCTCAATGAGCAGTTCTTC. Translation: CASSLTSSGLAVLNEQFF. Full variable domain (rest looked up from reference TRBV7-3 and TRBJ2-1): GAGVSQTPSNKVTEKGKYVELRCDPISGHTALYWYRQSLGQGPEFLIYFQGTGAADDSGLPNDRFFAVRPEGSVSTLKIQRTERGDSAVYLCASSLTSSGLAVLNEQFFGPGTRLTVL.

The gene calls are TRBV6-6 and TRBJ2-7; weak D call: TRBD1 (5 bases). The CDR3 runs 12 residues. The germline V gene encodes CDR1 MNHNY and CDR2 SVGAGI (reference sequence). Trimming removed 5 bases at V and 3 bases at J, with 8 bases between. The CDR3 DNA reads as TGTGCCAGCAGTACAGGATTCTACGAGCAGTACTTC. It specifies CASSTGFYEQYF.

The chain recombines TRBV28 with TRBJ1-1, with D possibly matching TRBD1 (6 bases). There are 13 residues in the CDR3. CDR1 and CDR2 (germline): MDHEN, SYDVKM. The V end lost 8 bases, the J end lost 5 bases, and 15 bases lay between the germline ends. CDR3: CASQTTGWTEAFF. CDR3 bases: TGTGCCAGCCAAACTACAGGGTGGACTGAAGCTTTCTTT.

The chain has TRBV28 and TRBJ1-1; D gene uncertain. CDR1 and CDR2 from the germline V gene are MDHEN and SYDVKM. The CDR3 contains 13 residues. Trimming removed 5 bases from V and 3 bases from J, with 10 bases in between. The CDR3 here is CASSQVKYTEAFF. In DNA form, the CDR3 reads TGTGCCAGCAGTCAGGTAAAGTACACTGAAGCTTTCTTT.

The V gene is TRBV18, the J gene TRBJ2-7, with D possibly matching TRBD2 (6 bases). Per germline, CDR1 KGHSH and CDR2 LQKENI. The CDR3 contains 15 residues. Trimming took off 2 bases at V and 3 bases at J, with 14 bases between the two ends. The CDR3 region is CASSPITGASYEQYF. The CDR3 DNA sequence: TGTGCCAGCTCACCAATAACGGGAGCCAGCTACGAGCAGTACTTC.

V gene TRBV7-7 combines with J gene TRBJ2-3, with 10 bases fitting TRBD2. CDR1 is SSHAT and CDR2 is FNYEAQ in the germline V gene (reference sequence). CDR3 length: 15 residues. With 5 bases clipped from V and 1 base from J, the junction kept 3 bases outside the gene matches. The chain's CDR3 is CASSTGTSGTDTQYF. CDR3 nucleotides: TGTGCCAGCAGCACGGGGACTAGCGGCACAGATACGCAGTATTTT. Using reference TRBV7-7 and TRBJ2-3 for the parts outside the CDR3, the full variable domain is GAGVSQSPRYKVTKRGQDVTLRCDPISSHATLYWYQQALGQGPEFLTYFNYEAQPDKSGLPSDRFSAERPEGSISTLTIQRTEQRDSAMYRCASSTGTSGTDTQYFGPGTRLTVL.

J is TRBJ1-2 and V is TRBV4-3; TRBD1 might be the D (5 bases). With 0 bases removed from V and 3 bases from J, the gap between germline ends came to 20 bases. The CDR3 totals 18 residues. The germline gives CDR1 LGHNA, CDR2 YSLEER. As DNA, the CDR3 is TGCGCCAGCAGCCAAGATCCTTACAGGACGCTTGGGTACTATGGCTACACCTTC. Its translation: CASSQDPYRTLGYYGYTF.

The rearrangement joins TRBV28 to TRBJ1-5; 8 positions match TRBD1. This CDR3 is built from 14 residues. CDR1 is MDHEN and CDR2 is SYDVKM in the germline V gene. Trimming took 6 bases from V and 6 from J; bases not matched to a gene: 7. The CDR3 DNA is TGTGCCAGCAGCCGACAGGGGTCGACTCAGCCCCAGCATTTT. It codes for CASSRQGSTQPQHF.

The rearrangement uses TRBV18 and TRBJ2-7; 9 bases are shared with TRBD2. Germline-derived CDR1 and CDR2 are KGHSH and LQKENI. V shed 1 base and J 6 bases; nucleotides not matched to a gene: 7. CDR3 length equals 15 residues. The CDR3 sequence is CASSPRREGLGEQYF. In nucleotides, the CDR3 is TGTGCCAGCTCACCACGGCGGGAGGGCCTCGGCGAGCAGTACTTC.